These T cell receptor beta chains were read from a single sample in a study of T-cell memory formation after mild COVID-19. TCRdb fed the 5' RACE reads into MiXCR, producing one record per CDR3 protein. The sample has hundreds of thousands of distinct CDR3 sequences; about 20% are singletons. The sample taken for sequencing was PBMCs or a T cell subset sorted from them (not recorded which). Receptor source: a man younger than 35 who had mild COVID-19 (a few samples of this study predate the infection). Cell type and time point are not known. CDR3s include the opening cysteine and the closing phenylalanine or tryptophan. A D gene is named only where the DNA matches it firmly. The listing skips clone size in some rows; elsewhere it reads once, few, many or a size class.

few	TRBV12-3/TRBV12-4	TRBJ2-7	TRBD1	TGTGCCAGCAGCCTTCCGGGACAGGGGGCTCCCTACTTC	CASSLPGQGAPYF
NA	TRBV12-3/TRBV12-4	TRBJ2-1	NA	TGTGCCAGCAGCCTACCCACCGGGAACAATGAGCAGTTCTTC	CASSLPTGNNEQFF
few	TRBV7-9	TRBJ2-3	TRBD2	TGTGCCAGCAGCCTCCTAGCGGGGGGGCCGATGTTCACAGATACGCAGTATTTT	CASSLLAGGPMFTDTQYF
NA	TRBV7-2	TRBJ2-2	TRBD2	TGTGCCAGCAGTCCGAGGCGACTAGCGATCGGGGAGCTGTTTTTT	CASSPRRLAIGELFF
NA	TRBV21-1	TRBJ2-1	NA	TGTGCCAGCCCCTCGCCGGGACAGGGGTTTAATGAGCAGTTCTTC	CASPSPGQGFNEQFF
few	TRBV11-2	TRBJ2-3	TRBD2	TGTGCCAGCAGCTTAGTTATCCTAGCGGGGGGGCTCGCAGATACGCAGTATTTT	CASSLVILAGGLADTQYF
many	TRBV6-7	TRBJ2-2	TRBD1	TGTGCCAGCAGCGCCACCTCCGGGACAGAGAACACCGGGGAGCTGTTTTTT	CASSATSGTENTGELFF
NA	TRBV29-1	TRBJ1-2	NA	TGCAGCGCCCGACAGGCAGCTTATCTTCTCTATGGCTACACCTTC	CSARQAAYLLYGYTF
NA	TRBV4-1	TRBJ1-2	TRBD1	TGCGCCAGCAGCCAAAACCCCACCGGGACAGTGGGAGGAGTTGGCTACACCTTC	CASSQNPTGTVGGVGYTF
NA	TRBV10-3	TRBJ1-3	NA	TGTGCCATCAGTGATTATAGGGCTGGAAACACCATATATTTT	CAISDYRAGNTIYF
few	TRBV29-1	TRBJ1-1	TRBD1	TGCAGCGTTGGGGCAGGGGGCGACACTGAAGCTTTCTTT	CSVGAGGDTEAFF
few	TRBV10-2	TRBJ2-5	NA	TGCGCCAGCAGTGAGTTAAGGAGAGAGACCCAGTACTTC	CASSELRRETQYF
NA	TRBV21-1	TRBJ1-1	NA	TGTGCCAGCAGCAATAGAAGGGACACTGAAGCTTTCTTT	CASSNRRDTEAFF
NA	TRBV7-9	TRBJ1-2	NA	TGTGCCAGCAGCCGGATAACCGACGGCTACACCTTC	CASSRITDGYTF
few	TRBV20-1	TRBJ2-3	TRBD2	TGCAGTGCTAGAGATGCCAGCGGGGGCACAGATACGCAGTATTTT	CSARDASGGTDTQYF
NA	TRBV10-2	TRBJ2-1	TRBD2	TGCGCCAGCAAGGACGGGGGAGGGAATGAGCAGTTCTTC	CASKDGGGNEQFF
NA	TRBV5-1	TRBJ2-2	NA	TGCGCCAGCAGCTTTGAGGGATTGAGCACCGGGGAGCTGTTTTTT	CASSFEGLSTGELFF
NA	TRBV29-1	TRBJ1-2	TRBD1	TGCAGCGTTGGACAGGGTCCCCTATCTAACTATGGCTACACCTTC	CSVGQGPLSNYGYTF
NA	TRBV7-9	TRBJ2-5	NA	TGTGCCAGCAGCTACCTGTGGGGGGACCAGTACTTC	CASSYLWGDQYF
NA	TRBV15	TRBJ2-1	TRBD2	TGTGCCACCAGCTCCCGACTAGCGGGGGGTGCCTACAATGAGCAGTTCTTC	CATSSRLAGGAYNEQFF
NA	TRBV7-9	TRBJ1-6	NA	TGTGCCAGCAGCTTAGGGCGCGGGGTAGGGGATAATTCACCCCTCCACTTT	CASSLGRGVGDNSPLHF
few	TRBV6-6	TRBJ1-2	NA	TGTGCCAGCAGCGGGACCGGAACATATGGCTACACCTTC	CASSGTGTYGYTF
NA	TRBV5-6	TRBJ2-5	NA	TGTGCCAGCAGCCCGTGGGAGAAAGAGACCCAGTACTTC	CASSPWEKETQYF
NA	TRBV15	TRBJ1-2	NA	TGTGCCACCAGCGTCGGGACTAACTATGGCTACACCTTC	CATSVGTNYGYTF
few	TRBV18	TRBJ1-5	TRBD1	TGTGCCAGCTCATCTGCACAGGGGAGCAATCAGCCCCAGCATTTT	CASSSAQGSNQPQHF
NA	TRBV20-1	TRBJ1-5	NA	TGCAGTGCTGCAGGAAGCTATAGCAATCAGCCCCAGCATTTT	CSAAGSYSNQPQHF
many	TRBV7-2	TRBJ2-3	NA	TGTGCCAGCAGCTTACAACAGGGAGGGGATACGCAGTATTTT	CASSLQQGGDTQYF
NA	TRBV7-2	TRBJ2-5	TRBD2	TGTGCCAGCAGCCCGGGCGCCACTAGCGGGGGGGGACAAGAGACCCAGTACTTC	CASSPGATSGGGQETQYF
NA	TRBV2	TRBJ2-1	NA	TGTGCCAGCCGGGGACCGTACAATGAGCAGTTCTTC	CASRGPYNEQFF
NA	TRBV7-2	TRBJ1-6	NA	TGTGCCAGCAGCCTCCCTTTGGTCGAGGGGTCCATTTCACCCCTCCACTTT	CASSLPLVEGSISPLHF
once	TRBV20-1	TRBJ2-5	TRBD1	TGCAGTGCCAACCGGGACAGGGATCGGGGGGAGACCCAGTACTTC	CSANRDRDRGETQYF
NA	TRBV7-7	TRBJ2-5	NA	TGTGCCAGCAGCTTGGACTCGGAAGAGACCCAGTACTTC	CASSLDSEETQYF
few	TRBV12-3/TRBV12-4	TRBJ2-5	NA	TGTGCCAGCAGCCCTGCCCCGGGGGAGACCCAGTACTTC	CASSPAPGETQYF
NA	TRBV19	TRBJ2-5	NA	TGTGCCAGTAGTAACAGCCGCAGGGAACCCCAAGAGACCCAGTACTTC	CASSNSRREPQETQYF
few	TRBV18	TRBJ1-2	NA	TGTGCCAGCTCACCCCGAAGGGGGGGGGGCCCCTATGGCTACACCTTC	CASSPRRGGGPYGYTF
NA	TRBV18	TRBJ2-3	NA	TGTGCCAGCTCACCAACGCGGGGACCAGATACGCAGTATTTT	CASSPTRGPDTQYF
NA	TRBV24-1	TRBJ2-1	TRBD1	TGTGCCACCAGTTCAATAGGACAGGGGGCGGACAATGAGCAGTTCTTC	CATSSIGQGADNEQFF
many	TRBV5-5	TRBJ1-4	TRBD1	TGTGCCAGCAGCTTGGCCCATCGGACAGGGGGTGAAAAACTGTTTTTT	CASSLAHRTGGEKLFF
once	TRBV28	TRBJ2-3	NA	TGTGCCAGCACCCAACCTCGGGCAGATACGCAGTATTTT	CASTQPRADTQYF
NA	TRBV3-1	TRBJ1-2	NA	TGTGCCAGCAGCCAGAACTATGGCTACACCTTC	CASSQNYGYTF
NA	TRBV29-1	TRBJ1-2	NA	TGCAGCGTTGTGGCAGGGTCGTACTATGGCTACACCTTC	CSVVAGSYYGYTF
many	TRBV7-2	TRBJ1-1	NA	TGTGCCAGCAGCCTCACGGCGGCGGACACTGAAGCTTTCTTT	CASSLTAADTEAFF
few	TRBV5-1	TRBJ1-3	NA	TGCGCCAGCAGCTTAGGGACCCAATACTCTGGAAACACCATATATTTT	CASSLGTQYSGNTIYF
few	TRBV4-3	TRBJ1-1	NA	TGCGCCAGCAGCCATCTGTCGACAGTGAACACTGAAGCTTTCTTT	CASSHLSTVNTEAFF
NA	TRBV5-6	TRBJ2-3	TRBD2	TGTGCCAGCAGCCAAGGGACTAGCGGGGCTAGGCAGTATTTT	CASSQGTSGARQYF
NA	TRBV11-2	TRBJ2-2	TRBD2	TGTGCCAGCAGCTTAGAAGCGGGGTATTTCACCGGGGAGCTGTTTTTT	CASSLEAGYFTGELFF
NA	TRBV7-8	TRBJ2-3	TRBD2	TGTGCCAGCAGCCCATCCGGGACTAGCGGGAGGGGTACGCAGTATTTT	CASSPSGTSGRGTQYF
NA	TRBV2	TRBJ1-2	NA	TGTGCCAGCAGTGAACAGCAGGGAGGTGATGGCTACACCTTC	CASSEQQGGDGYTF
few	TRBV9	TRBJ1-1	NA	TGTGCCAGCAGCGCCTTCCATCAGGGAGTCGGCGCTGAAGCTTTCTTT	CASSAFHQGVGAEAFF
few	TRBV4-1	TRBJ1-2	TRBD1	TGCGCCAGCAGCCAAGAGACAGGGGGCGACTATGGCTACACCTTC	CASSQETGGDYGYTF